Each of the 4 T cell receptor beta chains below was sequenced from the same sample in a study of T cells in Graves' hyperthyroidism and ophthalmopathy. RNA transcripts gave rise to amplified TCR beta CDR3 regions. The study used the HTBI primer set for a first-round RT-PCR of the TCR CDR3. TCRdb reprocessed the multiplex PCR reads with MiXCR, giving one entry per CDR3 protein. This repertoire shows 500,000 to 750,000 distinct CDR3 sequences, around 45% found once; its top ten account for around 7.7%. Sequencing used peripheral blood or thyroid tissue (not recorded which). Receptors originate from a woman between 18 and 30 years old with Graves' hyperthyroidism.

The rearrangement joins TRBV2 to TRBJ2-2; a weak D match, TRBD1 (6 bases). The CDR3 is made up of 17 amino acids. V was clipped by 0 bases and J by 6 bases, with 17 bases between them. The V gene's germline CDR1 is SNHLY and CDR2 FYNNEI. The CDR3 DNA reads as TGTGCCAGCAGTGAAGCTCTACTAGGGGGAGTGCCCGGGGAGCTGTTTTTT. Its translation is CASSEALLGGVPGELFF.

The sample holds many counts of this clonotype. The chain carries TRBV12-3 or TRBV12-4 and TRBJ1-4; 10 bases map to TRBD1. The CDR3 runs 14 residues. The ends lost 5 bases at V and 8 bases at J; junction bases unmatched: 5. DNA of the CDR3: TGTGCCAGCAGTCTCGGGACAGGGGACGAAAAACTGTTTTTT. Translation: CASSLGTGDEKLFF.

In regard to this clonotype: Being one base from a much bigger clone, this may be a read error. This chain uses TRBV6-4 with TRBJ1-1; D perhaps matches TRBD1 (6 bases). V gave up 5 bases and J gave up 9 bases, with 16 bases separating them. The germline V gene encodes CDR1 MRHNA and CDR2 SNTAGT. The CDR3 has 13 residues. The CDR3 sequence is CASSLLLGAKAFF. DNA for the CDR3: TGTGCCAGCAGTTTGCTCTTGGGGGCTAAAGCTTTCTTT.

This sequence joins TRBV4-1 and TRBJ2-4; no clear D gene. Germline assignment: CDR1 MGHRA and CDR2 YSYEKL. This CDR3 is built from 14 residues. The V gene lost 1 base and the J gene lost 3 bases, with 7 bases spanning the gap. CDR3 nucleotides: TGCGCCAGCAGCCAAGTGGTAAACAAAAACATTCAGTACTTC. Its protein is CASSQVVNKNIQYF.